This is a list of T cell receptor beta chains from one sample in a study of blood T cell repertoires in COVID-19. TCRdb keeps only in-frame clones here, not all; method: immunoSEQ multiplex PCR. The table lists fewer than 30,000 clones, roughly 80% of them singletons. Sequences were obtained from peripheral blood. Receptors originate from a woman in her sixties with acute or convalescent COVID-19. Both conserved end residues are part of each CDR3. D genes are given only for firm matches. Part of the rows lack a size; the others show once, few, many or a class for expanded clones.

d_gene | j_gene | v_gene | abundance | CDR3nt | CDR3aa
NA | TRBJ1-2 | TRBV29-1 | NA | TGCAGCGTTGAAGATTTCGGGGGCTACACCTTC | CSVEDFGGYTF
NA | TRBJ1-5 | TRBV19 | NA | TGTGCCAGTAACCCGGGACTTTCTAATCAGCCCCAGCATTTT | CASNPGLSNQPQHF
NA | TRBJ1-1 | TRBV28 | NA | TGTGCCAGTAGTTTACTCGCAGGGCGAAGGAACACTGAAGCTTTCTTT | CASSLLAGRRNTEAFF
NA | TRBJ1-6 | TRBV27 | NA | TGTGCCAGCAGTTCACAGGGATATGGGGCGAATTCACCCCTCCACTTT | CASSSQGYGANSPLHF
TRBD1 | TRBJ2-7 | TRBV5-1 | many | TGCGCCAGCAGCACAGACGGGACAGGACACTCCTACGAGCAGTACTTC | CASSTDGTGHSYEQYF
NA | TRBJ2-3 | TRBV3-1/TRBV3-2 | NA | TGTGCCAGCAGCCAAGATCAAAGCGGGAGCACAGATACGCAGTATTTT | CASSQDQSGSTDTQYF
NA | TRBJ2-1 | TRBV5-1 | NA | TGCGCCAGCAGCTTGTGGGGCACCGGTGGGACTCTCCAGCATGAGCAGTTCTTC | CASSLWGTGGTLQHEQFF
TRBD2 | TRBJ2-1 | TRBV7-3 | NA | TGTGCCAGCAGCTTAAGAAGAACGGGGGGCTACAATGAGCAGTTCTTC | CASSLRRTGGYNEQFF
NA | TRBJ2-1 | TRBV15 | NA | TGTGCCACCAGCAGAGACGGAAGCAGGAATGAGCAGTTCTTC | CATSRDGSRNEQFF
NA | TRBJ2-5 | TRBV5-1 | NA | TGCGCCAGCAGCTTAATGGCAGCGCAAGAGACCCAGTACTTC | CASSLMAAQETQYF
NA | TRBJ1-3 | TRBV5-8 | few | TGTGCCAGCAGCCGACAGGTTGTCACTGGAAACACCATATATTTT | CASSRQVVTGNTIYF
TRBD1 | TRBJ2-2 | TRBV15 | NA | TGTGCCACCAGCAACACCGGGACAGGGAGCACCGGGGAGCTGTTTTTT | CATSNTGTGSTGELFF
NA | TRBJ2-3 | TRBV18 | NA | TGTGCCAGCTCACCAAGACAGGTTAGCACAGATACGCAGTATTTT | CASSPRQVSTDTQYF
NA | TRBJ2-7 | TRBV28 | NA | TGTGCCAGCAGTTTTCGGGGGTCCTCCTACGAGCAGTACTTC | CASSFRGSSYEQYF
TRBD1 | TRBJ1-2 | TRBV7-9 | NA | TGTGCCAGCAGCCCAAGACAGGGAGGCTATGGCTACACCTTC | CASSPRQGGYGYTF
NA | TRBJ1-3 | TRBV15 | NA | TGTGCCACCAGGGAGGGGTCCTCCTCTGGAAACACCATATATTTT | CATREGSSSGNTIYF
TRBD1 | TRBJ1-2 | TRBV18 | NA | TGTGCCAGCTCGCTCGACAGGGCGAGGGGAAATGGCTACACCTTC | CASSLDRARGNGYTF
TRBD1 | TRBJ1-5 | TRBV28 | NA | TGTGCCAGCAGCCCTGGGACAGTGAGCAATCAGCCCCAGCATTTT | CASSPGTVSNQPQHF
NA | TRBJ2-2 | TRBV27 | NA | TGTGCCAGCAGTTTCGGCGGGGAGCTGTTTTTT | CASSFGGELFF
NA | TRBJ2-3 | TRBV4-1 | NA | TGCGCCAGCAGCCAAGAAGGCTGGACACCCGTAAACACAGATACGCAGTATTTT | CASSQEGWTPVNTDTQYF
NA | TRBJ2-7 | TRBV28 | NA | TGTGCCAGCAGTCCACAATTTTACGAGCAGTACTTC | CASSPQFYEQYF
TRBD2 | TRBJ2-2 | TRBV7-2 | NA | TGTGCCAGCAGGAACGGGGACTACGCGAACACCGGGGAGCTGTTTTTT | CASRNGDYANTGELFF
NA | TRBJ2-7 | TRBV3-1/TRBV3-2 | few | TGTGCCAGCAGCCGCAGCGGTGCTCTTAGCTACGAGCAGTACTTC | CASSRSGALSYEQYF
TRBD2 | TRBJ2-5 | TRBV24-1 | NA | TGTGCCACCAGCCCGGGGGGAATCCAAGAGACCCAGTACTTC | CATSPGGIQETQYF
NA | TRBJ1-1 | TRBV30 | NA | TGTGCCTGGAGTGGGCGGGCTGAAGCTTTCTTT | CAWSGRAEAFF